Listed below are T cell receptor beta chains from one sample, sequenced in a study of control samples from healthy donors and cancer patients. Repertoires were generated with immunoSEQ multiplex PCR, while TCRdb's copy carries only in-frame clones and drops some. Of some 200,000 clones listed, 85% to 95% are singletons. The source material was blood. These receptor sequences come from a man aged 50-60 years in good health. CDR3s include the opening cysteine and the closing phenylalanine or tryptophan. Each record gives: J gene, D gene, V gene, clone size, CDR3 protein, CDR3 DNA. The D gene is left open where the match is weak. Size tells how often a clone was seen (once, few, many) or the class of an expanded clone, and some rows leave it out.

TRBJ1-2,TRBD1,TRBV7-8,-,CASNLRQGFGYTF,TGTGCCAGCAACCTGAGACAGGGATTCGGCTACACCTTC
TRBJ2-1,-,TRBV9,once,CASSSSNNEQFF,TGTGCCAGCAGTTCGAGTAACAATGAGCAGTTCTTC
TRBJ1-1,-,TRBV27,-,CASSLTGRNTEAFF,TGTGCCAGCAGTTTAACAGGGCGGAACACTGAAGCTTTCTTT
TRBJ2-7,-,TRBV24-1,-,CATSDGGGADYEQYF,TGTGCCACCAGTGATGGTGGCGGGGCAGACTACGAGCAGTACTTC
TRBJ1-1,-,TRBV6-2/TRBV6-3,-,CASSPDSFEAFF,TGTGCCAGCAGTCCGGACAGCTTTGAAGCTTTCTTT
TRBJ2-2,-,TRBV27,-,CASSLRDRSGTGELFF,TGTGCCAGCAGTTTGCGCGACAGGAGTGGGACCGGGGAGCTGTTTTTT
TRBJ2-5,-,TRBV2,-,CASSENRDEETQYF,TGTGCCAGCAGTGAAAACAGGGATGAAGAGACCCAGTACTTC
TRBJ1-2,-,TRBV7-9,-,CASGRAGYGYTF,TGTGCCAGTGGTAGGGCCGGTTATGGCTACACCTTC
TRBJ2-2,TRBD1,TRBV5-6,-,CASSRRDRRTGELFF,TGTGCCAGCAGCCGGCGGGACAGGCGGACCGGGGAGCTGTTTTTT
TRBJ2-7,-,TRBV9,-,CASSALPGGTYEQYF,TGTGCCAGCAGCGCCCTTCCAGGTGGGACCTACGAGCAGTACTTC
TRBJ1-1,-,TRBV21-1,-,CASTLGRGRTEAFF,TGTGCCAGCACCCTCGGGCGGGGGCGAACTGAAGCTTTCTTT
TRBJ2-2,-,TRBV21-1,-,CASTGQGNTGELFF,TGTGCCAGCACTGGGCAGGGGAACACCGGGGAGCTGTTTTTT
TRBJ1-2,TRBD1,TRBV19,-,CASSIGQGSNYGYTF,TGTGCCAGTAGTATAGGACAGGGATCGAACTATGGCTACACCTTC
TRBJ1-3,TRBD1,TRBV6-2/TRBV6-3,-,CASSVGGTGLSGNTIYF,TGTGCCAGCAGCGTTGGGGGGACAGGCCTCTCTGGAAACACCATATATTTT
TRBJ2-5,TRBD2,TRBV9,-,CASSVAGTSGVETQYF,TGTGCCAGCAGCGTAGCTGGGACTAGCGGGGTAGAGACCCAGTACTTC
TRBJ2-1,-,TRBV20-1,-,CSASWQGTEQFF,TGCAGTGCTAGTTGGCAGGGTACTGAGCAGTTCTTC
TRBJ2-5,TRBD1,TRBV5-1,-,CASSPIITGGSETQYF,TGCGCCAGCAGCCCCATAATCACAGGGGGCAGTGAGACCCAGTACTTC
TRBJ1-5,-,TRBV6-6,-,CASSYTNNQPQHF,TGTGCCAGCAGTTACACGAACAATCAGCCCCAGCATTTT
TRBJ2-1,TRBD1,TRBV5-1,-,CASSLRTGSYNEQFF,TGCGCCAGCAGCTTACGGACAGGGTCCTACAATGAGCAGTTCTTC
TRBJ1-1,-,TRBV30,-,CAWRGEASAEAFF,TGTGCCTGGAGGGGGGAGGCTTCGGCTGAAGCTTTCTTT
TRBJ1-5,TRBD1,TRBV5-8,-,CASIDRAYSNQPQHF,TGTGCCAGCATAGACAGGGCCTATAGCAATCAGCCCCAGCATTTT
TRBJ1-2,-,TRBV27,-,CASSPAGGANYGYTF,TGTGCCAGCAGTCCAGCCGGAGGGGCAAACTATGGCTACACCTTC
TRBJ1-5,-,TRBV6-5,-,CASSYGVWQPQHF,TGTGCCAGCAGTTACGGGGTCTGGCAGCCCCAGCATTTT
TRBJ1-4,-,TRBV3-1/TRBV3-2,-,CASSLSGDWLTNEKLFF,TGTGCCAGCAGCCTTAGCGGGGACTGGCTAACTAATGAAAAACTGTTTTTT
TRBJ2-7,-,TRBV19,once,CASSRTTDPYEQYF,TGTGCCAGTAGTAGGACCACAGATCCCTACGAGCAGTACTTC
TRBJ1-5,TRBD1,TRBV28,-,CASSDLPGQGGNNQPQHF,TGTGCCAGCAGTGACTTGCCGGGACAGGGAGGTAACAATCAGCCCCAGCATTTT
TRBJ2-5,-,TRBV2,-,CARGTNQETQYF,TGTGCCAGGGGGACAAACCAAGAGACCCAGTACTTC
TRBJ2-1,-,TRBV5-1,-,CASSSGDNYNEQFF,TGCGCCAGCAGCTCCGGGGACAACTACAATGAGCAGTTCTTC
TRBJ2-2,TRBD2,TRBV28,-,CASSAVSVGRVGTGELFF,TGTGCCAGCAGTGCCGTCAGTGTGGGGAGGGTGGGCACCGGGGAGCTGTTTTTT
TRBJ2-2,TRBD2,TRBV28,-,CASTWGGSTGELFF,TGTGCCAGCACCTGGGGGGGAAGCACCGGGGAGCTGTTTTTT
TRBJ2-7,-,TRBV29-1,-,CSVSRGYEQYF,TGCAGCGTGTCCAGAGGTTACGAGCAGTACTTC
TRBJ2-5,TRBD2,TRBV4-3,-,CASSQEGGETQYF,TGCGCCAGCAGCCAAGAGGGAGGGGAGACCCAGTACTTC
TRBJ1-1,TRBD1,TRBV28,-,CASSWTGMNTEAFF,TGTGCCAGCAGTTGGACAGGTATGAACACTGAAGCTTTCTTT
TRBJ1-2,-,TRBV5-6,-,CASSLGSNYGYTF,TGTGCCAGCAGCTTGGGTTCAAACTATGGCTACACCTTC
TRBJ2-1,TRBD1,TRBV10-3,-,CAITGQGTNEQFF,TGTGCCATCACGGGACAGGGGACAAATGAGCAGTTCTTC
TRBJ1-2,TRBD1,TRBV5-1,-,CASSEPGQKYGYTF,TGCGCCAGCAGCGAGCCGGGACAGAAATATGGCTACACCTTC
TRBJ1-5,-,TRBV28,-,CASSSRDNQPQHF,TGTGCCAGCAGTTCTAGAGACAATCAGCCCCAGCATTTT